This TCR beta chain was found in a study of T-cell reconstitution after alpha-beta-depleted transplantation in children. Unique molecular identifiers featured in how the TCRbeta library was prepared. TCRdb reprocessed the PCR reads via MiXCR and lists one record per CDR3 protein. Of approximately 97,000 distinct CDR3 sequences listed, roughly 7.2% are singletons. The material sequenced was PBMCs, taken before TCRalphabeta/CD19-depleted stem cell transplant. The receptor comes from a boy younger than 10 with acute lymphoblastic leukemia, due to receive a stem cell transplant.

The CDR3, as DNA: TGTGCCAGCAGTTTCCGGGACAGGGGTGAAAAACTGTTTTTT. This sequence encodes CASSFRDRGEKLFF. V gene TRBV12-3 or TRBV12-4 combines with J gene TRBJ1-4; 10 bases agree with TRBD1. The CDR3 consists of 14 residues. With 3 bases clipped from V and 7 bases from J, the junction kept 2 bases outside the gene matches.